This T cell receptor (beta chain) was captured by sequencing in a study of T-cell reconstitution after alpha-beta-depleted transplantation in children. V lost 6 bases to trimming and J lost 1 base; unmatched junction nucleotides: 5. The CDR3 covers 16 residues. The germline V gene encodes CDR1 MNHNS and CDR2 SASEGT. This clonotype was seen at least ten times. The TCRbeta library incorporated unique molecular identifiers. MiXCR was run by TCRdb on the PCR reads, yielding one entry per CDR3 protein. The sample lists some 240,000 distinct CDR3 sequences; about 8.8% were seen once. The chain has TRBV6-1 and TRBJ2-3; 12 bases map to TRBD2. Specimen: PBMCs from the stem cell graft donor, collected from the stem cell graft. This receptor was obtained from a human donor who donated a stem cell graft to a child with SCID. The CDR3 here is CASRRGLAGGTDTQYF. The CDR3 DNA reads TGTGCCAGCAGACGGGGACTAGCGGGCGGCACAGATACGCAGTATTTT.